This T cell receptor (beta chain) was documented in a study of CD8 T cells in ankylosing spondylitis. The CDR3 runs 15 residues. Study-wide results and limits: Disease-linked clones bore a CD8+ phenotype and were relatively rare in peripheral blood. Matched ankylosing spondylitis synovial fluid reportedly showed significant enrichment of disease-linked clones.

This clonotype came up a few times. The antigen is undetermined. The junction departs from the called germline gene at one end, perhaps through a read error. TCRdb re-analysed the 5' RACE reads in MiXCR, keeping a single row per CDR3 protein. The sample records 230,000 or so distinct CDR3 sequences, 20% to 30% being singletons. Sequenced: blood, either unsorted or a sorted T cell fraction (not recorded which). This clonotype was sampled from a male donor with ankylosing spondylitis or in good health (not recorded which). The V call is TRBV12-3 or TRBV12-4, the J call TRBJ2-5; 10 bases fit TRBD2. The CDR3 bases are TGTGCCAGCAGTTATCAGTCCCGACTAGCGGGCCCATTTAACTTC. Its protein is CASSYQSRLAGPFNF.